The 4 T cell receptor beta chains given below trace back to one sample, sequenced in a study of a mutant IDH1 vaccine in newly diagnosed glioma. No antigens are known for them. Time point denoted: week 23, last vaccination. Alongside topical imiquimod, each dose of vaccine comprised 300 ug of mutant IDH1 20-mer peptide. The data were produced by immunoSEQ multiplex PCR, yet TCRdb's version contains in-frame clones alone and is incomplete. This sample yields approximately 81,000 clones, of which over 75% are seen a single time; 2% to 2.5% belongs to the top ten. The sample here was PBMCs, taken from a glioma patient whose treatment included an IDH1 peptide vaccine. Source of these receptors: a man younger than 40 with glioma. Some clones in this sample may be carry-over from other donors' samples.

The CDR3, as DNA: TGTGCCAGCAGGATACTAGGATTAGAGACCCAGTACTTC. Translating gives CASRILGLETQYF. V gene TRBV6-6 combines with J gene TRBJ2-5; possibly TRBD2 for D (5 bases). V was trimmed by 6 bases and J by 4 bases, leaving 12 bases between them. Germline assignment: CDR1 MNHNY and CDR2 SVGAGI (reference sequence). CDR3 length: 13 amino acids.

This chain uses TRBV5-6 with TRBJ1-3, with D maybe TRBD1 (6 bases). Deletions cut 0 bases from V and 2 bases from J, with 6 bases between. This CDR3 contains 14 residues. Per germline, CDR1 SGHDT and CDR2 YYEEEE. DNA for the CDR3: TGTGCCAGCAGCTTGGACAGGGCTGGAAACACCATATATTTT. Encoded protein: CASSLDRAGNTIYF.

V is TRBV6-6 and J is TRBJ1-1; D unclear. CDR1 and CDR2 (germline): MNHNY, SVGAGI (reference sequence). The CDR3 has 12 amino acids. V shed 4 bases and J shed 4 bases, with 7 bases lying between them. CDR3 bases: TGTGCCAGCAGTTTCCAAGGCACTGAAGCTTTCTTT. It translates to CASSFQGTEAFF.

This clone appeared a single time. The chain recombines TRBV7-9 with TRBJ1-2; possibly TRBD1 for D (6 bases). The CDR3 loop spans 15 amino acids. Per germline, CDR1 SEHNR and CDR2 FQNEAQ (reference sequence). V was pared by 4 bases and J by 6 bases, with 18 bases between. In nucleotides, the CDR3 is TGTGCCAGCAGCTCCCCGGGGGCGGCGAATAATGGCTACACCTTC. As protein: CASSSPGAANNGYTF.